The 24 T cell receptor beta chains reported below all come from one sample, sequenced in a study of CD8 T cells in Susac syndrome. The RNA input was roughly 0.45 to 1 ug, and it was reverse transcribed with random hexamers. Using its own MiXCR run on the immunoSEQ multiplex PCR reads, TCRdb lists one record per CDR3 protein. The data show around 170,000 distinct CDR3 sequences, with more than 90% seen just once and around 0.1% held by the top ten. Material: CD4+ T cells from PBMCs. The receptors derive from a human donor with Susac syndrome.

This chain uses TRBV3-1 with TRBJ2-3, with a possible D match to TRBD2 (5 bases). The length of the CDR3 is 15 residues. CDR1 and CDR2 (germline): LGHDT, YNNKEL (reference sequence). V lost 3 bases and J 2 bases, leaving 12 bases between the germline ends. As DNA, the CDR3 is TGTGCCAGCAGCCATGTTAGGACTTTCACAGATACGCAGTATTTT. It specifies CASSHVRTFTDTQYF.

The rearrangement joins TRBV7-8 to TRBJ2-5; TRBD1 or TRBD2 may be the D gene (5 bases each). V dropped 8 bases and J dropped 0 bases, with 13 bases sitting between them. Germline CDR1 reads SGHVS; CDR2 reads FQNEAQ. The CDR3 spans 14 residues. CDR3 sequence: CASGGKVYQETQYF. CDR3 bases: TGTGCCAGCGGGGGAAAAGTATACCAAGAGACCCAGTACTTC.

The gene calls are TRBV13 and TRBJ2-7, with 14 bases lining up with TRBD2. Trimming cost V 0 bases and J 3 bases; bases outside gene matches: 10. This CDR3 spans 19 amino acids. CDR1 and CDR2 from the germline V gene are PRHDT and FYEKMQ (reference sequence). This chain's CDR3 is CASSLGGRGTSGGGYEQYF. The CDR3 nucleotides are TGTGCCAGCAGCTTAGGGGGACGCGGGACTAGCGGGGGTGGCTACGAGCAGTACTTC.

The J gene is TRBJ1-4, the V gene TRBV10-3; TRBD1 is a possible D gene (5 bases). The CDR3 contains 15 residues. Germline V lookup: CDR1 ENHRY, CDR2 SYGVKD. V was shortened by 1 base and J by 7 bases, with 13 bases between the two germline ends. CDR3: CAISELGEAAEKLFF. The CDR3 DNA reads TGTGCCATCAGTGAGTTGGGGGAGGCGGCTGAAAAACTGTTTTTT.

The chain's CDR3 is CASSWDRDHNEQFF. In DNA, the CDR3 is TGTGCCAGCAGTTGGGACAGAGACCACAATGAGCAGTTCTTC. This chain connects TRBV12-3 or TRBV12-4 to TRBJ2-1; 7 nucleotides align to TRBD1. With 4 bases clipped from V and 5 bases from J, the junction kept 5 bases outside the gene matches. The CDR3 spans 14 residues.

This rearrangement joins TRBV5-4 to TRBJ2-2; TRBD1 matches 9 bases. V shed 4 bases and J 6 bases; nucleotides not matched to a gene: 10. Germline V gives CDR1 SGHNT, CDR2 YYREEE (reference sequence). This CDR3 region has 16 residues. The CDR3 DNA reads TGTGCCAGCAGCATCTACAGGGGGCGAGGATCCGGGGAGCTGTTTTTT. Encoded protein: CASSIYRGRGSGELFF. Based on the CDR3 plus reference TRBV5-4 and TRBJ2-2, the full variable domain is ETGVTQSPTHLIKTRGQQVTLRCSSQSGHNTVSWYQQALGQGPQFIFQYYREEENGRGNFPPRFSGLQFPNYSSELNVNALELDDSALYLCASSIYRGRGSGELFFGEGSRLTVL.

The chain uses TRBV4-3 and TRBJ2-2; TRBD2 might be the D (5 bases). Germline lookup yields CDR1 LGHNA and CDR2 YSLEER. The CDR3 spans 17 residues. Trimming pared 1 base from V and 4 bases from J, leaving 16 bases between. The DNA of the CDR3 is TGCGCCAGCAGCCAAGGGCTCGGAGCGGACTCCACCGGGGAGCTGTTTTTT. It specifies CASSQGLGADSTGELFF.

This clonotype was seen once. The rearrangement uses TRBV9 and TRBJ2-1, with 12 positions matching TRBD2. CDR1 SGDLS and CDR2 YYNGEE come from the germline V gene. CDR3 length: 19 amino acids. Unmatched junction bases numbered 13, after V lost 3 bases and J lost 3 bases. The CDR3 DNA follows: TGTGCCAGCAGCGAGACCCCTCGGACTAGCGGGACATTCTACAATGAGCAGTTCTTC. Encoded protein: CASSETPRTSGTFYNEQFF.

In this sample, this clonotype turned up once. The chain is built from TRBV12-3 or TRBV12-4 and TRBJ2-3; D unclear. The CDR3 is 13 amino acids. V was shortened by 6 bases and J by 0 bases, with 7 bases between the two germline ends. As DNA, the CDR3 is TGTGCCAGCAGGGCTATTAGCACAGATACGCAGTATTTT. It specifies CASRAISTDTQYF.

The count of this clonotype is one. The CDR3 region is CASTVYGPEAFF. CDR3 bases: TGTGCCAGCACCGTCTATGGGCCTGAAGCTTTCTTT. The V and J genes are TRBV6-6 and TRBJ1-1; no clear D. From germline, CDR1 is MNHNY and CDR2 SVGAGI (reference sequence). The CDR3 loop spans 12 amino acids. Deletions cut 7 bases from V and 6 bases from J, with 12 bases between.

This rearrangement joins TRBV12-3 or TRBV12-4 to TRBJ1-2, with D unresolved. There are 14 residues in the CDR3. The V and J ends lost 2 bases and 6 bases respectively, with 13 bases between them. The CDR3 coding sequence is TGTGCCAGCAGTTTACGAGGCACGGTGGATGGCTACACCTTC. Its translation is CASSLRGTVDGYTF.

This rearrangement joins TRBV10-3 to TRBJ2-2; D ambiguous. Trimming removed 0 bases from V and 3 bases from J, with 5 bases in between. The germline CDR1 and CDR2 sequences are ENHRY and SYGVKD. This CDR3 comprises 14 residues. The CDR3 loop reads CAISESADTGELFF. The CDR3 nucleotides are TGTGCCATCAGTGAGTCGGCAGACACCGGGGAGCTGTTTTTT.

This rearrangement joins TRBV9 to TRBJ1-3; D not certain. The germline V gene encodes CDR1 SGDLS and CDR2 YYNGEE. V was clipped by 0 bases and J by 4 bases, with 5 bases between them. The CDR3 runs 13 residues. The CDR3 protein is CASSVAPGNTIYF. In DNA, the CDR3 is TGTGCCAGCAGCGTAGCTCCCGGAAACACCATATATTTT.

The rearrangement links TRBV12-3 or TRBV12-4 to TRBJ2-1, with 14 bases aligning to TRBD2. CDR3 size: 19 residues. J lost 0 bases, V lost 7 bases, and 11 bases had no gene match. CDR3 sequence: CASISGTSGGPSSYNEQFF. In DNA, the CDR3 is TGTGCCAGCATCTCCGGGACTAGCGGGGGTCCGAGCTCCTACAATGAGCAGTTCTTC.

V usage is TRBV3-1 and J usage is TRBJ2-5, with 7 bases fitting TRBD1. The germline V gene has CDR1 LGHDT and CDR2 YNNKEL (reference sequence). The V segment lost 6 bases and the J segment 6 bases; nucleotides outside the gene matches: 7. The CDR3 covers 13 residues. The CDR3, as DNA: TGTGCCAGCAGTGTTAAGGGGGCCCAGACCCAGTACTTC. Protein: CASSVKGAQTQYF.

V gene TRBV20-1 combines with J gene TRBJ2-7; perhaps D is TRBD1 or TRBD2 (5 bases each). From germline, CDR1 is DFQATT and CDR2 SNEGSKA (reference sequence). The CDR3 runs to 15 residues. Trimming pared 6 bases from V and 0 bases from J, leaving 18 bases between. CDR3 sequence: CSALFSGRRSYEQYF. The CDR3 DNA sequence: TGCAGTGCCCTCTTTTCGGGACGGCGCTCCTACGAGCAGTACTTC.

The chain employs TRBV6-1 and TRBJ2-7, with D tentatively TRBD1 (5 bases). CDR1 is MNHNS, CDR2 SASEGT, per germline. The length of the CDR3 is 13 residues. The V end lost 8 bases, the J end lost 3 bases, and 14 bases lay between the germline ends. The CDR3 nucleotides read TGTGCCAGCCAGGTTGACAGATACTACGAGCAGTACTTC. The encoded protein is CASQVDRYYEQYF.

The J gene is TRBJ2-7, the V gene TRBV20-1; no reliable D call. The CDR3 is made up of 13 amino acids. The ends were cut back, 6 bases at V and 3 bases at J, with 15 bases in the middle. Germline V gene sequence: CDR1 DFQATT, CDR2 SNEGSKA (reference sequence). CDR3 loop: CSAPWGWNYEQYF. The CDR3 DNA reads TGCAGTGCCCCGTGGGGTTGGAACTACGAGCAGTACTTC.

J is TRBJ2-3 and V is TRBV6-5; D is unclear. Germline values: CDR1 MNHEY, CDR2 SVGAGI. The CDR3 contains 11 residues. The DNA of the CDR3 is TGTGCTACACGTCACACAGATACGCAGTATTTT. Translating it yields CATRHTDTQYF.

The chain uses TRBV5-6 and TRBJ2-1; D unclear. CDR1 is SGHDT, CDR2 YYEEEE, per germline. This CDR3 contains 15 residues. V shed 0 bases and J shed 0 bases, with 7 bases lying between them. The CDR3 here is CASSLDVSSYNEQFF. CDR3 in DNA: TGTGCCAGCAGCTTGGATGTCAGCTCCTACAATGAGCAGTTCTTC.

The V gene is TRBV30, the J gene TRBJ2-5; weak D call: TRBD2 (5 bases). Germline CDR1 reads GTSNPN; CDR2 reads SVGIG (reference sequence). The CDR3 extends over 13 amino acids. The V and J ends lost 3 bases and 6 bases respectively, with 14 bases between them. The CDR3 is CAWSLDYTKTQYF. The DNA of the CDR3 is TGTGCCTGGAGCCTTGACTACACCAAGACCCAGTACTTC.

The CDR3 loop reads CASSQGASGTYEQYF. CDR3 DNA: TGTGCCAGCAGCCAAGGGGCTAGCGGAACCTACGAGCAGTACTTC. The chain has TRBV3-1 and TRBJ2-7; 7 nucleotides align to TRBD2. The CDR3 sequence is 15 residues long. The germline V gene encodes CDR1 LGHDT and CDR2 YNNKEL (reference sequence). Trimming took 1 base from V and 2 from J; bases not matched to a gene: 5.

The chain employs TRBV20-1 and TRBJ2-3, with a tentative D call TRBD2 (6 bases). This CDR3 contains 14 residues. The germline V gene has CDR1 DFQATT and CDR2 SNEGSKA (reference sequence). Trimming pared 3 bases from V and 2 bases from J, leaving 12 bases between. The CDR3 here is CSASARGNTDTQYF. CDR3 in DNA: TGCAGTGCTAGCGCGCGGGGAAACACAGATACGCAGTATTTT.

The chain uses TRBV27 and TRBJ1-2; D not certain. With 3 bases removed from V and 7 bases from J, the gap between germline ends came to 15 bases. Germline loops: CDR1 MNHEY, CDR2 SMNVEV (reference sequence). The CDR3 contains 14 residues. The CDR3 nucleotides read TGTGCCAGCAGTTTCGGAACGACAAGTTCTGGCTACACCTTC. This translates into CASSFGTTSSGYTF.